This TCR beta chain was identified in a study of response to subunit inactivated influenza vaccine. Comments on this clonotype: Its antigen is unidentified.

General study results and limits: Few new T cells, the authors suggested, are recruited by each seasonal influenza vaccination.

Looked up from germline, CDR1 is LNHNV and CDR2 is YYDKDF (reference sequence). This CDR3 has 15 residues. V lost 0 bases and J lost 7; bases outside the gene matches: 4. TCRdb used MiXCR to reprocess the RT-PCR reads, holding one entry per CDR3 protein. The sample gives roughly 760,000 distinct CDR3 sequences, about 20% of which show up once; roughly 10% is in the top ten. The chain couples TRBV15 to TRBJ2-3; 10 bases are shared with TRBD2. This TCR was sampled from a man over 45 who received an inactivated influenza vaccine. Source: PBMCs from blood, taken around 5 days after vaccination. CDR3: CATSRDRTSGNTQYF. As DNA, the CDR3 is TGTGCCACCAGCAGAGACCGGACTAGCGGAAATACGCAGTATTTT.